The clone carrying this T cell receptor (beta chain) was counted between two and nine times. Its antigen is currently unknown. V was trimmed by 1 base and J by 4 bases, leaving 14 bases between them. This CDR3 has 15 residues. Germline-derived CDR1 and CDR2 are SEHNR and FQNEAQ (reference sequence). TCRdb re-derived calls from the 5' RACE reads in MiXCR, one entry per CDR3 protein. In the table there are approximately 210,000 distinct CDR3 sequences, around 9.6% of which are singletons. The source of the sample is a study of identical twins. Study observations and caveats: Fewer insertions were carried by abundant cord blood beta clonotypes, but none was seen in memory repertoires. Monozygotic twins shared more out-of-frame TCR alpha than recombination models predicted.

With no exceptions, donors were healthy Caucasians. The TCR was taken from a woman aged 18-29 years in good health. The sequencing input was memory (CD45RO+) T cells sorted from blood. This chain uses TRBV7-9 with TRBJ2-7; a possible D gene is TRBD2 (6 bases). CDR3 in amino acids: CASSLGAMEGYEQYF. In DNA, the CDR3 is TGTGCCAGCAGCTTAGGGGCCATGGAGGGTTACGAGCAGTACTTC.